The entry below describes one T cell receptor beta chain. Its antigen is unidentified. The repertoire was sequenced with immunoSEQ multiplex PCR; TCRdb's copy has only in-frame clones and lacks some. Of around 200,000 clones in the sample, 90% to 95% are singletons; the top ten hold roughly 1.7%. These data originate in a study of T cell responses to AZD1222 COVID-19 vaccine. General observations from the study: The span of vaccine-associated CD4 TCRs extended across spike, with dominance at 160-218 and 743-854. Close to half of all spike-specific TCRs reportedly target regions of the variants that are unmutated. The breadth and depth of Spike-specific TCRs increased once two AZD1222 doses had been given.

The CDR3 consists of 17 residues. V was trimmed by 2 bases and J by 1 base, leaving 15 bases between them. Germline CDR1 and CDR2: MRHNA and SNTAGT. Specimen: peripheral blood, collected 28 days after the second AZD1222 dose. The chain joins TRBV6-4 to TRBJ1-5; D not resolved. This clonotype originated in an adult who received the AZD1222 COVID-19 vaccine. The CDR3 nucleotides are TGTGCCAGCAGTGACCCTACCGGGCGCGGGAGCAATCAGCCCCAGCATTTT. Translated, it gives CASSDPTGRGSNQPQHF.